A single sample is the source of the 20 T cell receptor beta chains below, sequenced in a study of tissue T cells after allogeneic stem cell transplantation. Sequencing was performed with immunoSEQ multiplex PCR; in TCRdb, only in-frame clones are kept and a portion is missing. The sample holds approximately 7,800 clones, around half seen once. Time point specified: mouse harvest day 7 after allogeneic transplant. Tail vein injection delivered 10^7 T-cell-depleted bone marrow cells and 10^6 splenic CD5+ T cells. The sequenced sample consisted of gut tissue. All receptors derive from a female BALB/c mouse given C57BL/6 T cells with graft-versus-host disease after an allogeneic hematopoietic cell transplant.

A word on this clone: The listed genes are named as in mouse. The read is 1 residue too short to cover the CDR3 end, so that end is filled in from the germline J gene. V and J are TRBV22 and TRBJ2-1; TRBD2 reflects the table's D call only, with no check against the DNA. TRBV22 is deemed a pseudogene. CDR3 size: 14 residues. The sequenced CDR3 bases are TGTGCCAGCAGTTGTCCGGGGGGCTATGCTGAGCAGTTC. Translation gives CASSCPGGYAEQF. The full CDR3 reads CASSCPGGYAEQFF.

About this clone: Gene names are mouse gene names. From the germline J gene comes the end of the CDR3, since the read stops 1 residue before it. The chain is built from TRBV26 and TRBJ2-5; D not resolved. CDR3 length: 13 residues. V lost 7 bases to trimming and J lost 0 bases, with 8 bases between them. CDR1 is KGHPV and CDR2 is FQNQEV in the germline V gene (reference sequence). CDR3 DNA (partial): TGTGCCAGCATACAAGGTAACCAAGACACCCAGTAC. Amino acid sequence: CASIQGNQDTQY. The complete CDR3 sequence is CASIQGNQDTQYF.

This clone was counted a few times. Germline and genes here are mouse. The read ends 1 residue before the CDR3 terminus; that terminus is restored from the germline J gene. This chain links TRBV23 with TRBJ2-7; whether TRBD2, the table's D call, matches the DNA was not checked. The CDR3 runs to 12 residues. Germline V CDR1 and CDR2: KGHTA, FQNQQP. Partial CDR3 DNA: TGCTCCAGCAGTCAAGGGGGGTATGAACAGTAC. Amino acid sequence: CSSSQGGYEQY. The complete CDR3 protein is CSSSQGGYEQYF. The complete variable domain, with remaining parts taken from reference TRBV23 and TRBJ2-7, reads DAAVTQKPRYLIKMKGQEAEMKCIPEKGHTAVFWYQQKQSKELKFLIYFQNQQPLDQIDMVKERFSAVCPSSSLCSLGIRTCEAEDSALYLCSSSQGGYEQYFGPGTRLTVL.

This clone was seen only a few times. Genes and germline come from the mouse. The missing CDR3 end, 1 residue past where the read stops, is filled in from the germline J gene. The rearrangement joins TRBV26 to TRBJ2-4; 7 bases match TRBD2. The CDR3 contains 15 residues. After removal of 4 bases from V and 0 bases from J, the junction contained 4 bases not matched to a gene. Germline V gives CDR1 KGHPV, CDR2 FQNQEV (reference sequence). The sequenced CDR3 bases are TGTGCCAGCAGTCCTGACTGGGCTAGTCAAAACACCTTGTAC. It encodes CASSPDWASQNTLY. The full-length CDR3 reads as CASSPDWASQNTLYF.

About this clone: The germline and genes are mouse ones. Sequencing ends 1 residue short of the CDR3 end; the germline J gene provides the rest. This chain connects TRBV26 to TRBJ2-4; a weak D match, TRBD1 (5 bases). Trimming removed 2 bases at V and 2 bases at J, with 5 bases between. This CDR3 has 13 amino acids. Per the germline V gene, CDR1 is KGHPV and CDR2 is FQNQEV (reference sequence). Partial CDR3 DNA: TGTGCCAGCAGTCTGGGACATCAAAACACCTTGTAC. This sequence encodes CASSLGHQNTLY. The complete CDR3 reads CASSLGHQNTLYF.

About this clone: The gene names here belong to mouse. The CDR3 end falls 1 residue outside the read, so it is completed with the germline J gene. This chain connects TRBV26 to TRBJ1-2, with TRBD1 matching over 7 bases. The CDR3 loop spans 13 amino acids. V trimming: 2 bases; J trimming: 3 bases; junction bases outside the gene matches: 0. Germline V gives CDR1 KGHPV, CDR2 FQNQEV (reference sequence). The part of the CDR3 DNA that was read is TGTGCCAGCAGTCTGGACAGGGACTCCGACTACACC. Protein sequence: CASSLDRDSDYT. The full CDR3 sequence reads CASSLDRDSDYTF.

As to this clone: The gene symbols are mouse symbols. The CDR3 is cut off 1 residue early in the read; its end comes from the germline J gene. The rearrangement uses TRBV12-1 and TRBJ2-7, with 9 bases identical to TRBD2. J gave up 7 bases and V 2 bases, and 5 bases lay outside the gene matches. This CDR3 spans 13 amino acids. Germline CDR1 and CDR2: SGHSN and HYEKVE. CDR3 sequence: CASSHWGAREQYF. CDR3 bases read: TGTGCCAGCTCTCACTGGGGGGCGCGAGAACAGTAC.

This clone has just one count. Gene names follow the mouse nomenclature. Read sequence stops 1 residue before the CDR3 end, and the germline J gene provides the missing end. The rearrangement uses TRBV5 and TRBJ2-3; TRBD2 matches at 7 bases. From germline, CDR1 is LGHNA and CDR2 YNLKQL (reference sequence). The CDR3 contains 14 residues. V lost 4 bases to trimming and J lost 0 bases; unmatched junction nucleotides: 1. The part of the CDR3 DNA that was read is TGTGCCAGCAGCCCCTGGGGGAGTGCAGAAACGCTGTAT. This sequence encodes CASSPWGSAETLY. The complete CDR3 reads CASSPWGSAETLYF.

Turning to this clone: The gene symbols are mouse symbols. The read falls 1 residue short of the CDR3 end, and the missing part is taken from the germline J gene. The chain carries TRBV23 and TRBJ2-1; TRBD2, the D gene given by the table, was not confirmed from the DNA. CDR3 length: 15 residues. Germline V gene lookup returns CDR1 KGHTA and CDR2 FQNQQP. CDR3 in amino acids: CSSSQGGANYAEQFF. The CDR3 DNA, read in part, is TGCTCCAGCAGTCAGGGGGGGGCTAACTATGCTGAGCAGTTC.

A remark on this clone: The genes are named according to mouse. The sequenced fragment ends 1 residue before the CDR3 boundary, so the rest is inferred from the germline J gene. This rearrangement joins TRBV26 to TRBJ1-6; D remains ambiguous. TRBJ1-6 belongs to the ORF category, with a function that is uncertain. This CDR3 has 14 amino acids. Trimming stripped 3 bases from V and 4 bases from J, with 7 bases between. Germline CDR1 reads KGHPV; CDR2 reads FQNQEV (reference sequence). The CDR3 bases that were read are TGTGCCAGCAGTCTTGAGGGTTATAATTCGCCCCTCTAC. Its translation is CASSLEGYNSPLY. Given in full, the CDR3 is CASSLEGYNSPLYF.

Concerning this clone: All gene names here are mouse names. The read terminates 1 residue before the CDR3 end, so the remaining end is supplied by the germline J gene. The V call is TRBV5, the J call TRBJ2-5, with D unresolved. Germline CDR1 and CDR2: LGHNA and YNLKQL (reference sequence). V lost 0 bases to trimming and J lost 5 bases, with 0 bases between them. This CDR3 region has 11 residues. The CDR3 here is CASSQEDTQYF. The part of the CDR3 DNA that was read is TGTGCCAGCAGCCAAGAAGACACCCAGTAC.

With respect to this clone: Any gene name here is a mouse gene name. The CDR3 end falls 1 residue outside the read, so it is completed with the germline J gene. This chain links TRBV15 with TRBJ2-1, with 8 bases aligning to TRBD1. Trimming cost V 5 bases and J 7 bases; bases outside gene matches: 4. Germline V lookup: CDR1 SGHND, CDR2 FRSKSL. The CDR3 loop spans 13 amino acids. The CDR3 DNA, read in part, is TGTGCCAGCAGTCGACAGGGGCACGCTGAGCAGTTC. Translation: CASSRQGHAEQF. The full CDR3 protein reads CASSRQGHAEQFF.

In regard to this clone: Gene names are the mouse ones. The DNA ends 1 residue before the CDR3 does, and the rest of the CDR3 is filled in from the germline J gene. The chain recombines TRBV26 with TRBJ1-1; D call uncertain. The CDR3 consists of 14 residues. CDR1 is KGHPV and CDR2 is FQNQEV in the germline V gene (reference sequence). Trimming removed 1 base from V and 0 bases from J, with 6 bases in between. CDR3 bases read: TGTGCCAGCAGTCTGTACAATGCAAACACAGAAGTCTTC. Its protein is CASSLYNANTEVF. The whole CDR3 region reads CASSLYNANTEVFF.

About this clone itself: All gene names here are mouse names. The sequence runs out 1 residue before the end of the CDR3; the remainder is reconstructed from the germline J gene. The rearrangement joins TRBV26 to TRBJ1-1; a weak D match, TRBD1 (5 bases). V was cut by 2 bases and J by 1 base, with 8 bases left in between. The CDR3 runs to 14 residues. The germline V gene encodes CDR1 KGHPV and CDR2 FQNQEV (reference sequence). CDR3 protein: CASSLIQENTEVFF. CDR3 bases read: TGTGCCAGCAGTCTGATACAGGAAAACACAGAAGTCTTC.

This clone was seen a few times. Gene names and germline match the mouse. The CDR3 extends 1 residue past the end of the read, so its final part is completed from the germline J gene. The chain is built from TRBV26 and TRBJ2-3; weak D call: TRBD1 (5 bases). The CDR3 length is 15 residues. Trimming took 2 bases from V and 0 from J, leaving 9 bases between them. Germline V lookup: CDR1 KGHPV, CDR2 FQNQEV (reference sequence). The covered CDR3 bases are TGTGCCAGCAGTCTGAGGACATCTAGTGCAGAAACGCTGTAT. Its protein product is CASSLRTSSAETLY. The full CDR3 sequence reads CASSLRTSSAETLYF.

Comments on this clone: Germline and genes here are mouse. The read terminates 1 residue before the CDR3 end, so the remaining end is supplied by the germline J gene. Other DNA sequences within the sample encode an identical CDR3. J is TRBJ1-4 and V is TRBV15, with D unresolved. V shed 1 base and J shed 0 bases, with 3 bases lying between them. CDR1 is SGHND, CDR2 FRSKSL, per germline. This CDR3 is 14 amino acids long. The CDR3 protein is CASSLGISNERLFF. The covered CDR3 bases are TGTGCCAGCAGTTTAGGGATTTCCAACGAAAGATTATTT. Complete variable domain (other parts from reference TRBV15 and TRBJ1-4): DAGVTQTPRHEVAEKGQTIILKCEPVSGHNDLFWYRQTKIQGLELLSYFRSKSLMEDGGAFKDRFKAEMLNSSFSTLKIQPTEPKDSAVYLCASSLGISNERLFFGHGTKLSVL.

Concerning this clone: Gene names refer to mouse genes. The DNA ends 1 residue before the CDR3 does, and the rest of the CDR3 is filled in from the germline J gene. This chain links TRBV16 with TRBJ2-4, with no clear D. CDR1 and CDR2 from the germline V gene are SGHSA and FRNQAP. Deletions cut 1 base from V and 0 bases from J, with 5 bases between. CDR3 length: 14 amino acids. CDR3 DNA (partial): TGTGCAAGCAGCTTAGCCTGGAGTCAAAACACCTTGTAC. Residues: CASSLAWSQNTLY. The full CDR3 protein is CASSLAWSQNTLYF.

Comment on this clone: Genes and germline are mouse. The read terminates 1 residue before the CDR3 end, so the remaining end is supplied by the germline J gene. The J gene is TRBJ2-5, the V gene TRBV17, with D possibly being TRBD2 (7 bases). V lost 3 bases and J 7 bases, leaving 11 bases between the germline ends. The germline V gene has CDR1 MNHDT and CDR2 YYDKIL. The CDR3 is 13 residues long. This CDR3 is CASSSGGRNTQYF. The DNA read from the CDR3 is TGTGCTAGCAGTAGTGGGGGGCGCAACACCCAGTAC. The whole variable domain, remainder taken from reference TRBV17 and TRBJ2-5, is DTTVKQNPRYKLARVGKPVNLICSQTMNHDTMYWYQKKPNQAPKLLLFYYDKILNREADTFEKFQSSRPNNSFCSLYIGSAGLEYSAMYLCASSSGGRNTQYFGPGTRLLVL.

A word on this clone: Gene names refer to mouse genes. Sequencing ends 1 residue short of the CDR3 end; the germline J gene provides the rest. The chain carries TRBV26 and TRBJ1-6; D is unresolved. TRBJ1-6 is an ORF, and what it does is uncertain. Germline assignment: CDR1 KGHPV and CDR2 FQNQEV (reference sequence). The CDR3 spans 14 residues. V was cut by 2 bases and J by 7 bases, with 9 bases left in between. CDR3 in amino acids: CASSLGRWNSPLYF. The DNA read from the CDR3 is TGTGCCAGCAGTCTGGGAAGGTGGAATTCGCCCCTCTAC.

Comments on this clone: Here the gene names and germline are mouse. Partial CDR3 DNA: TGTGCCAGCAGTCATCTGGGGTCTAGTCAAAACACCTTGTAC. Amino acid sequence: CASSHLGSSQNTLY. The full CDR3 sequence reads CASSHLGSSQNTLYF. V is TRBV26 and J is TRBJ2-4, with D perhaps matching TRBD2 (6 bases). Read sequence stops 1 residue before the CDR3 end, and the germline J gene provides the missing end. V lost 4 bases and J lost 0, with 11 bases in between. In germline, CDR1 is KGHPV, CDR2 FQNQEV (reference sequence). The CDR3 loop spans 15 amino acids.